The 15 T cell receptor beta chains presented below share a single source sample, sequenced in a study of blood T cell repertoires in COVID-19 (TCRdb year 2020). The protocol used for the library was the immunoSEQ multiplex PCR assay. The source is immuneACCESS, and TCRdb retained only in-frame sequences with V and J called. Part of the clones is not carried over; for the studies checked, unresolved V genes explain less than half of this, and the remainder is unexplained. The sample table lists approximately 15,000 clones, around 82% of them with a count of one. The top ten clonotypes cover approximately 14% of the sample. Sequencing was carried out using peripheral blood. The receptors stem from a human donor in a cohort sampled during active COVID-19.

CDR3 in amino acids: CASSILTASGNTIYF. The CDR3 DNA is TGTGCCAGTAGTATCCTCACAGCCTCTGGAAACACCATATATTTT. J is TRBJ1-3 and V is TRBV19; D gene ambiguous. V was shortened by 3 bases and J by 0 bases, with 9 bases between the two germline ends. The CDR3 covers 15 residues. Germline V lookup: CDR1 LNHDA, CDR2 SQIVND (reference sequence). Supplemented by reference TRBV19 and TRBJ1-3, the full variable domain reads DGGITQSPKYLFRKEGQNVTLSCEQNLNHDAMYWYRQDPGQGLRLIYYSQIVNDFQKGDIAEGYSVSREKKESFPLTVTSAQKNPTAFYLCASSILTASGNTIYFGEGSWLTVV.

V is TRBV6-2 or TRBV6-3 and J is TRBJ2-5; D unresolved. The CDR3 runs to 11 residues. Trimming cost V 4 bases and J 5 bases, with 5 bases left between them. The germline gives CDR1 MNHEY, CDR2 SVGEGT. CDR3 sequence reads: CASSFIETQYF. In DNA, the CDR3 is TGTGCCAGCAGTTTCATTGAGACCCAGTACTTC.

V is TRBV5-1 and J is TRBJ2-2; tentative D call: TRBD2 (5 bases). The CDR3 is made up of 17 amino acids. Trimming removed 0 bases at V and 1 base at J, with 13 bases between. Germline CDR1 and CDR2: SGHRS and YFSETQ. The CDR3, as DNA: TGCGCCAGCAGCTTGGCTACCACTAGGGAGAACACCGGGGAGCTGTTTTTT. It specifies CASSLATTRENTGELFF.

V gene TRBV11-3 combines with J gene TRBJ2-3; 9 nucleotides line up with TRBD2. The CDR3 spans 16 residues. CDR1 SGHNT and CDR2 YENEEA come from the germline V gene. Unmatched junction bases numbered 12, after V lost 5 bases and J lost 6 bases. For the CDR3, the DNA is TGTGCCAGCAGCCCCCCCCTAGCGGGGCAGAGTGATACGCAGTATTTT. It yields the protein CASSPPLAGQSDTQYF.

The chain carries TRBV27 and TRBJ1-1; possibly TRBD1 for D (6 bases). The length of the CDR3 is 14 residues. Germline assignment: CDR1 MNHEY and CDR2 SMNVEV (reference sequence). V lost 4 bases, J lost 3 bases, and 12 bases lay in between. The CDR3 DNA reads as TGTGCCAGCAGTTGGTCCGCAGGGGACACTGAAGCTTTCTTT. Its translation: CASSWSAGDTEAFF.

For the CDR3, the DNA is TGTGCCAGCAGTTTTGGAGGGTCAGATACGCAGTATTTT. It is translated as CASSFGGSDTQYF. The V call is TRBV12-3 or TRBV12-4, the J call TRBJ2-3; possibly TRBD2 for D (6 bases). The CDR3 spans 13 residues. Trimming stripped 3 bases from V and 4 bases from J, with 8 bases between.

The chain is built from TRBV19 and TRBJ2-3; D may be TRBD2 (7 bases). This CDR3 spans 14 amino acids. Between the trimmed V and J ends, which lost 3 bases and 6 bases, there was a span of 13 bases. Germline V gene sequence: CDR1 LNHDA, CDR2 SQIVND (reference sequence). DNA for the CDR3: TGTGCCAGTAGTATGGGGGGGCTCGGGGATACGCAGTATTTT. Translated, it gives CASSMGGLGDTQYF.

The chain employs TRBV4-2 and TRBJ2-1, with a weak D call TRBD1 (6 bases). Trimming cost V 2 bases and J 7 bases, with 9 bases left between them. The CDR3 totals 13 residues. The germline V gene has CDR1 LGHNA and CDR2 YNFKEQ. The CDR3 protein is CASSQPQGNEQFF. In DNA form, the CDR3 reads TGTGCCAGCAGCCAACCCCAGGGGAATGAGCAGTTCTTC.

V gene TRBV7-2 combines with J gene TRBJ2-6; 8 bases fit TRBD1. The CDR3 is 17 residues long. Germline CDR1 and CDR2: SGHTA and FQGNSA. The V and J ends lost 1 base and 2 bases, in that order; junction bases with no gene match: 4. The CDR3 sequence is CASSLVAGGTGANVLTF. CDR3 bases: TGTGCCAGCAGCTTAGTAGCAGGGGGCACTGGGGCCAACGTCCTGACTTTC.

The chain is built from TRBV4-2 and TRBJ2-3; a possible D gene is TRBD2 (7 bases). CDR3 length: 16 amino acids. The germline V and J ends were trimmed by 0 bases and 6 bases, with 16 bases remaining between them. Germline CDR1 reads LGHNA; CDR2 reads YNFKEQ. The CDR3 loop is CASSQEHAGAGDTQYF. The CDR3 region has the DNA TGTGCCAGCAGCCAAGAACATGCGGGGGCGGGGGATACGCAGTATTTT.

A few counts support this clone. The chain uses TRBV11-2 and TRBJ2-7, with TRBD2 matching 9 bases. The CDR3 loop spans 14 amino acids. V shed 5 bases and J 6 bases; nucleotides not matched to a gene: 8. The germline V gene has CDR1 SGHAT and CDR2 FQNNGV. The CDR3 sequence is CASSPWTSASEQYF. In nucleotides, the CDR3 is TGTGCCAGCAGCCCCTGGACTAGCGCGAGCGAGCAGTACTTC. Using reference TRBV11-2 and TRBJ2-7 for the parts outside the CDR3, the full variable domain is EAGVAQSPRYKIIEKRQSVAFWCNPISGHATLYWYQQILGQGPKLLIQFQNNGVVDDSQLPKDRFSAERLKGVDSTLKIQPAKLEDSAVYLCASSPWTSASEQYFGPGTRLTVT.

This clone was seen a single time. The CDR3 sequence is CASTSHGTVYEQYF. The CDR3, as DNA: TGTGCCAGCACCTCACACGGGACAGTCTACGAGCAGTACTTC. This chain uses TRBV28 with TRBJ2-7; TRBD1 agrees at 7 bases. Germline V gene lookup returns CDR1 MDHEN and CDR2 SYDVKM. The CDR3 has 14 residues. V dropped 7 bases and J dropped 3; count of bases not matched to a gene: 9.

V and J are TRBV6-1 and TRBJ2-1; TRBD1 matches at 12 bases. This CDR3 is 16 amino acids long. Unmatched junction bases numbered 9, after V lost 4 bases and J lost 8 bases. Germline assignment: CDR1 MNHNS and CDR2 SASEGT. CDR3 bases: TGTGCCAGCAGTGGTGGGACAGGGGGCATGGAACATGAGCAGTTCTTC. This codes for CASSGGTGGMEHEQFF.

V gene TRBV28 combines with J gene TRBJ2-5, with D tentatively TRBD1 (6 bases). V was clipped by 5 bases and J by 5 bases, with 18 bases between them. The CDR3 length is 15 residues. The germline V gene has CDR1 MDHEN and CDR2 SYDVKM. The CDR3 sequence: CASSHPDGTRETQYF. The CDR3 DNA is TGTGCCAGCAGTCATCCCGACGGGACAAGGGAGACCCAGTACTTC.

The V call is TRBV30, the J call TRBJ2-3, with 10 bases lining up with TRBD2. The germline V gene has CDR1 GTSNPN and CDR2 SVGIG (reference sequence). The CDR3 totals 15 residues. Unmatched junction bases numbered 7, after V lost 2 bases and J lost 5 bases. Written as DNA, the CDR3 is TGTGCCTGGAGTACCCTAGCGGGGGTTGTAGATACGCAGTATTTT. Translated: CAWSTLAGVVDTQYF.